These 2 T cell receptor beta chains came from one sample sequenced in a study of T-cell memory formation after mild COVID-19 listed by TCRdb under 2021. The method behind the library was 5' RACE. TCRdb shows the sequencer as Illumina NovaSeq 6000. Using fastp trimming at Q25 and MiXCR clonotype assembly, TCRdb reanalyzed the public sequencing data and kept in-frame beta chains. Under each unique CDR3 protein, matching rows form one entry showing the most common genes and DNA. A total of fewer than 90,000 distinct CDR3 sequences appear in this sample, approximately 15% of them only once. The ten most abundant clones make up under 35% of the sample. Sequencing was done on a sample of PBMCs or a T cell subset sorted from them (not recorded which). The receptors here all came from an adult woman who had mild COVID-19 (a few samples of this study predate the infection). The sample titles of this study are shuffled in the database, so cell type and time point are left out; the donor was told from shared clones.

The chain links TRBV5-1 to TRBJ2-7, with D perhaps TRBD2 (5 bases). The CDR3 has 14 amino acids. Trimming cost V 4 bases and J 0 bases, with 11 bases left between them. In germline, CDR1 is SGHRS, CDR2 YFSETQ. CDR3 amino acids: CASSRTWGSYEQYF. The CDR3 nucleotides read TGCGCCAGCAGCAGGACTTGGGGCTCCTACGAGCAGTACTTC. Based on the CDR3 plus reference TRBV5-1 and TRBJ2-7, the full variable domain is KAGVTQTPRYLIKTRGQQVTLSCSPISGHRSVSWYQQTPGQGLQFLFEYFSETQRNKGNFPGRFSGRQFSNSRSEMNVSTLELGDSALYLCASSRTWGSYEQYFGPGTRLTVT.

This chain links TRBV15 with TRBJ2-3; D is undetermined. CDR3 length: 15 residues. V lost 0 bases and J lost 5, with 12 bases in between. Germline CDR1 is LNHNV and CDR2 is YYDKDF (reference sequence). The CDR3 loop is CATSRDSLGGDTQYF. DNA for the CDR3: TGTGCCACCAGCAGAGATTCTCTAGGCGGAGATACGCAGTATTTT.